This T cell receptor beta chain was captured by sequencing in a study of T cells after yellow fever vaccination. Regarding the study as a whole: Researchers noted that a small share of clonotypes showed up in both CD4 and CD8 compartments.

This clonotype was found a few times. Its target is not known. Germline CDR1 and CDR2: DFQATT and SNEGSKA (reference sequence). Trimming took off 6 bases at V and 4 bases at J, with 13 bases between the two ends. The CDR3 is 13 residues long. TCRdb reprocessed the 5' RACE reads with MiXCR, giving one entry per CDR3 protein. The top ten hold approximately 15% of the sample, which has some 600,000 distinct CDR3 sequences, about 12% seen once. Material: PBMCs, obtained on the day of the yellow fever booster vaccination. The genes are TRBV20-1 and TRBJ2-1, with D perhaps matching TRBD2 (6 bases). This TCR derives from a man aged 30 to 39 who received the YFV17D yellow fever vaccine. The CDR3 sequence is CSALRAGYNEQFF. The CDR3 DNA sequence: TGCAGTGCCCTTCGAGCGGGTTACAATGAGCAGTTCTTC.